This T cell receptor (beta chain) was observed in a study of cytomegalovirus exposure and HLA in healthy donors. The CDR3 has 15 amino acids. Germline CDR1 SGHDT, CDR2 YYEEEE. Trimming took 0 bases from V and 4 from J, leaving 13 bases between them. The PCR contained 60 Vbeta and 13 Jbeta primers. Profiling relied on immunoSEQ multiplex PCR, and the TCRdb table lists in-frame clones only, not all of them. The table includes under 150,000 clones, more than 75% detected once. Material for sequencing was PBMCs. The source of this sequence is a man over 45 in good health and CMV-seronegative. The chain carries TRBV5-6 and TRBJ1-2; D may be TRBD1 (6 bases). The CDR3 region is CASSLVARGSYGYTF. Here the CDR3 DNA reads TGTGCCAGCAGCTTGGTGGCCAGGGGAAGCTATGGCTACACCTTC. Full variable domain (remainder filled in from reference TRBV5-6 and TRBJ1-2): DAGVTQSPTHLIKTRGQQVTLRCSPKSGHDTVSWYQQALGQGPQFIFQYYEEEERQRGNFPDRFSGHQFPNYSSELNVNALLLGDSALYLCASSLVARGSYGYTFGSGTRLTVV.